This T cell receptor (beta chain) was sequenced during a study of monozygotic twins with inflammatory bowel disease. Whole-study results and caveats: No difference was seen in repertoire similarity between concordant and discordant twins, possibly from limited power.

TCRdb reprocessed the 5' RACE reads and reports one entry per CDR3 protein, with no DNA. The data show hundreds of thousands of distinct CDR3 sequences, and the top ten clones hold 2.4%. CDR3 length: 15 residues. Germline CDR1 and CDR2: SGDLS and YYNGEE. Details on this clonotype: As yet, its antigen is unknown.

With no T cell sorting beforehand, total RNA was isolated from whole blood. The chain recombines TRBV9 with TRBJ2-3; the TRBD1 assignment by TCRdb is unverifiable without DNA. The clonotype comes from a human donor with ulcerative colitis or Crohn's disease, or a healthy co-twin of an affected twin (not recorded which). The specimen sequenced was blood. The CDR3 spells CASSERGGAADTQYF.